This T cell receptor (beta chain) derives from a study of OX40 agonist ivuxolimab in advanced cancers. CDR1 is MNHEY, CDR2 SMNVEV, per germline (reference sequence). V was clipped by 6 bases and J by 5 bases, with 17 bases between them. The CDR3 is 15 amino acids. TCRdb's copy holds only in-frame clones and misses some; the assay was immunoSEQ multiplex PCR. The table records under 15,000 clones, approximately 80% of them present only once. V is TRBV27 and J is TRBJ1-5; D gene unclear. Source: CD4+ or CD8+ T cells sorted from blood, taken in a trial of the OX40 agonist ivuxolimab. The origin of this receptor is an adult with an advanced solid tumor such as melanoma, head and neck, liver or kidney cancer. This CDR3 reads CASSLHKYSDQPQHF. The CDR3 DNA sequence: TGTGCCAGCAGCCTTCATAAATATTCAGATCAGCCCCAGCATTTT.